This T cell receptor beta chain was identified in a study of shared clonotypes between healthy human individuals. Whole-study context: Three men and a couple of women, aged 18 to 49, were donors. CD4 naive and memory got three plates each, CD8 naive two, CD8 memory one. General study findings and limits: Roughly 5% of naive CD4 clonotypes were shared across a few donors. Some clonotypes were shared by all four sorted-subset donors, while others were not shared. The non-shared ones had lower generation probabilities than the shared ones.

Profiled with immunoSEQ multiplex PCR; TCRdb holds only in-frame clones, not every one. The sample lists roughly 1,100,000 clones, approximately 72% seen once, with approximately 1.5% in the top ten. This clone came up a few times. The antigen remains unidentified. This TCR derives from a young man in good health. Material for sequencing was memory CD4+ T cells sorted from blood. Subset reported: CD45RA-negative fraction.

As DNA, the CDR3 is TGTGCCAGCAGCTCCTCAGCGGGAGCTAGGACCGAGCAGTACTTC. Its protein is CASSSSAGARTEQYF. V and J are TRBV7-2 and TRBJ2-7; TRBD2 matches at 8 bases. V shed 4 bases, J shed 6 bases, and the junction held 11 bases outside the gene matches. Germline CDR1 reads SGHTA; CDR2 reads FQGNSA. The CDR3 has 15 amino acids. The full variable domain, with the rest looked up from reference TRBV7-2 and TRBJ2-7, is GAGVSQSPSNKVTEKGKDVELRCDPISGHTALYWYRQSLGQGLEFLIYFQGNSAPDKSGLPSDRFSAERTGGSVSTLTIQRTQQEDSAVYLCASSSSAGARTEQYFGPGTRLTVT.